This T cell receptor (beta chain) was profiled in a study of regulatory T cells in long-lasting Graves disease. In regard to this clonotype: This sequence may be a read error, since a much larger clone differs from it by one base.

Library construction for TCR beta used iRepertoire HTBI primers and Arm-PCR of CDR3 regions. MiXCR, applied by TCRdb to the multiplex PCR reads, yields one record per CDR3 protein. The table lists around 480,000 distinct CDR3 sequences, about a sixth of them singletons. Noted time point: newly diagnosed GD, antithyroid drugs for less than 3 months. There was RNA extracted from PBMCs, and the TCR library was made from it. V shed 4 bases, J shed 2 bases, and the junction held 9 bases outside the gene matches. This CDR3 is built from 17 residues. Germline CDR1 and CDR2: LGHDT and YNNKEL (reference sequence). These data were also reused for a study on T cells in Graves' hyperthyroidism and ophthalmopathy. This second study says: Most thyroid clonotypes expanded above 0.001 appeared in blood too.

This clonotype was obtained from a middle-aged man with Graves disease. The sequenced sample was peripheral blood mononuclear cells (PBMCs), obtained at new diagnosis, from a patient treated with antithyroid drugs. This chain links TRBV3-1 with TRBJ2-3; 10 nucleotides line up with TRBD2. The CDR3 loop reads CASSRDQLAGSTDTQYF. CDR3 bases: TGTGCCAGCAGCCGTGACCAACTAGCGGGATCCACAGATACGCAGTATTTT.